These 8 T cell receptor beta chains were sequenced from one sample in a study of T cell responses to AZD1222 COVID-19 vaccine. Profiling relied on immunoSEQ multiplex PCR, and the TCRdb table lists in-frame clones only, not all of them. The sample lists about 170,000 clones; just over 90% were seen once. The material sequenced was peripheral blood, taken on day 0 of AZD1222 vaccination. The source of these receptors is an adult in good health.

The count of this clone is one. V usage is TRBV18 and J usage is TRBJ1-1, with D uncertain. This CDR3 contains 15 residues. V lost 3 bases and J 8 bases, leaving 19 bases between the germline ends. The germline V gene has CDR1 KGHSH and CDR2 LQKENI. DNA of the CDR3: TGTGCCAGCTCACCCCAGGCCGGGGTGGATTCCGAAGCTTTCTTT. Residues: CASSPQAGVDSEAFF.

The CDR3 reads CASSDRGRSNYGYTF. The CDR3 nucleotides read TGTGCCAGTAGCGATAGGGGGAGGTCGAACTATGGCTACACCTTC. This chain connects TRBV19 to TRBJ1-2; TRBD1 might be the D (6 bases). The V gene lost 6 bases and the J gene lost 2 bases, with 16 bases spanning the gap. The CDR3 has 15 amino acids. CDR1 and CDR2 from the germline V gene are LNHDA and SQIVND (reference sequence).

The chain couples TRBV5-6 to TRBJ2-7, with D tentatively TRBD2 (6 bases). Trimming cost V 3 bases and J 2 bases, with 15 bases left between them. The CDR3 extends over 15 amino acids. The germline V gene encodes CDR1 SGHDT and CDR2 YYEEEE. The chain's CDR3 is CASSSGGTPPYEQYF. The CDR3 DNA reads TGTGCCAGCAGCTCAGGCGGGACTCCCCCCTACGAGCAGTACTTC. Drawing the rest from reference TRBV5-6 and TRBJ2-7, the complete variable domain is DAGVTQSPTHLIKTRGQQVTLRCSPKSGHDTVSWYQQALGQGPQFIFQYYEEEERQRGNFPDRFSGHQFPNYSSELNVNALLLGDSALYLCASSSGGTPPYEQYFGPGTRLTVT.

The chain employs TRBV18 and TRBJ1-6; D gene uncertain. The CDR3 has 13 amino acids. Trimming cost V 2 bases and J 6 bases, with 5 bases left between them. The V gene's germline CDR1 is KGHSH and CDR2 LQKENI. DNA for the CDR3: TGTGCCAGCTCACCAGCCGGTAATTCACCCCTCCACTTT. Translation: CASSPAGNSPLHF.

CDR3 protein: CASSPGGLGNQPQHF. CDR3 nucleotides: TGTGCCAGCTCACCGGGGGGGCTAGGCAATCAGCCCCAGCATTTT. This rearrangement joins TRBV18 to TRBJ1-5, with D tentatively TRBD1 (6 bases). Looked up from germline, CDR1 is KGHSH and CDR2 is LQKENI. The CDR3 extends over 15 amino acids. V lost 3 bases, J lost 2 bases, and 11 bases lay in between.

A note on this clone: The sample has other DNA sequences that encode this CDR3 too. The chain has TRBV7-9 and TRBJ2-1; a possible D gene is TRBD2 (5 bases). V lost 1 base to trimming and J lost 7 bases, with 11 bases between them. The CDR3 has 14 amino acids. Germline V gene lookup returns CDR1 SEHNR and CDR2 FQNEAQ (reference sequence). CDR3 nucleotide sequence: TGTGCCAGCAGCTTAGGTCTAGCCGTAAATGAGCAGTTCTTC. This codes for CASSLGLAVNEQFF.

The chain uses TRBV21-1 and TRBJ1-6. TRBV21-1 is flagged as a pseudogene. The CDR3 contains 17 residues. CDR3 bases: TGTGCCAGCAGCAAGCGCAGTTGGGGGGCTGTTTTTTCACCCCTCCACTTT. Translation gives CASSKRSWGAVFSPLHF.

This chain connects TRBV6-5 to TRBJ2-1; perhaps TRBD1 as D (6 bases). CDR1 and CDR2 from the germline V gene are MNHEY and SVGAGI. The CDR3 extends over 14 amino acids. The V gene lost 7 bases and the J gene lost 8 bases, with 18 bases spanning the gap. The CDR3 coding sequence is TGTGCCAGCATACCGGGACACCGACGCCATGAGCAGTTCTTC. Translating gives CASIPGHRRHEQFF.